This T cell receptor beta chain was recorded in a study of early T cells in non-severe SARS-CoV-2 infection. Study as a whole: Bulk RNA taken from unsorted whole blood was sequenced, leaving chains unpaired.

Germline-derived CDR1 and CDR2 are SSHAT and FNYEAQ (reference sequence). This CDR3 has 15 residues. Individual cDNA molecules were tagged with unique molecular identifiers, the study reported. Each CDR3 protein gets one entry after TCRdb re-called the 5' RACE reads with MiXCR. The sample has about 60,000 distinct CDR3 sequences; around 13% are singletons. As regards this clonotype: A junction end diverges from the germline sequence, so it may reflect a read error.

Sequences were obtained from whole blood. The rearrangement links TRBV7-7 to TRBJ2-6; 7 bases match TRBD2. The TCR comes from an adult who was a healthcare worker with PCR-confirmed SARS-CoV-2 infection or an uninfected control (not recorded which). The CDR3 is CASSPSGLGANVLTF. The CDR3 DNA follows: TGTGCTAGCAGCCCTAGCGGTCTGGGGGCCAACGTCCTGACTTTC.